This TCR beta chain was recorded in a study of cytomegalovirus exposure and HLA in healthy donors. Study-level points and caveats: Earlier analysis yielded a pattern in which most TCR beta V segments were productive about 87% or about 30% of the time. TCR beta V- and J-gene trimming, according to a later analysis, was linked to a missense DCLRE1C variant. The Asian-associated ancestry cluster reportedly had fewer N-insertions than the roughly 670-donor mean in a later analysis. HLA alleles showed associations with some 15,000 TCR beta sequences in a later analysis, at a 0.05 false discovery rate.

13 Jbeta primers and 60 Vbeta primers were used for the PCR. This table comes from immunoSEQ multiplex PCR, and its TCRdb copy is limited to in-frame clones, with some not included. The table lists roughly 120,000 clones, 80% of them singletons. Points on this clone: The antigen remains unidentified. This CDR3 is also generated by other DNA sequences in the sample.

CDR3 size: 15 residues. V was clipped by 0 bases and J by 0 bases, with 8 bases between them. Germline-derived CDR1 and CDR2 are MGHRA and YSYEKL. The rearrangement joins TRBV4-1 to TRBJ1-1; D remains ambiguous. This clonotype originated in a man aged 25-45 years in good health and CMV-seronegative. Material: PBMCs. The CDR3 nucleotides are TGCGCCAGCAGCCAAGAAACCGGTTTGAACACTGAAGCTTTCTTT. The encoded protein is CASSQETGLNTEAFF.